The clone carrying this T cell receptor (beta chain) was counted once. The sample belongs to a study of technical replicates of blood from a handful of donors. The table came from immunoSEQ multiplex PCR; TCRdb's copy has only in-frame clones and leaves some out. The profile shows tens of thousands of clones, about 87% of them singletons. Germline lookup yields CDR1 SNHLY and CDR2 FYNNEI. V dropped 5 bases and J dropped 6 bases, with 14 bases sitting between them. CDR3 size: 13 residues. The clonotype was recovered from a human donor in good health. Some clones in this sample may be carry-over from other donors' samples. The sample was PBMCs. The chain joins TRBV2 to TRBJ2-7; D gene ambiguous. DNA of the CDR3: TGTGCCAGCAGTCCTGACATTCTGGCCGAGCAGTACTTC. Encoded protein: CASSPDILAEQYF.